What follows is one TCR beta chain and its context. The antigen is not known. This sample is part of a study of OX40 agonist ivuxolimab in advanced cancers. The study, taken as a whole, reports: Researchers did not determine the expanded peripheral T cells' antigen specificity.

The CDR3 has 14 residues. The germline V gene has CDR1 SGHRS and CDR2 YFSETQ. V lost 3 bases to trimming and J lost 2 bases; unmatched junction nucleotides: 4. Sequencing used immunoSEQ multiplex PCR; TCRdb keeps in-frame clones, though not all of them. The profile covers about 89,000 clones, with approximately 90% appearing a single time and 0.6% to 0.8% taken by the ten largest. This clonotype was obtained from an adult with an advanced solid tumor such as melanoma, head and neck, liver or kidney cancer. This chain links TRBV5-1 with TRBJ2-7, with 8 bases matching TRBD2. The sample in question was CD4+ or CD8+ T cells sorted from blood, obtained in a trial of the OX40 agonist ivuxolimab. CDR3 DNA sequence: TGCGCCAGCAGCTCCGTAGCGGGGACCTACGAGCAGTACTTC. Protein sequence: CASSSVAGTYEQYF.